Following are 32 T cell receptor beta chains from one sample sequenced in a study of identical twins. MiXCR, applied by TCRdb to the 5' RACE reads, yields one record per CDR3 protein. The table lists 1,800,000 or so distinct CDR3 sequences, 25% to 35% of them singletons. Sequencing was performed on cord blood. Receptor source: a newborn girl in good health.

This clonotype occurred a few times. The chain is built from TRBV11-2 and TRBJ2-1, with 11 bases matching TRBD2. There are 16 residues in the CDR3. The V gene end was trimmed by 6 bases and the J gene end by 2 bases; junction bases not matched to a gene: 6. CDR1 is SGHAT and CDR2 is FQNNGV in the germline V gene. The CDR3 reads CASSRVSGRAYNEQFF. The CDR3 DNA is TGTGCCAGCAGTCGCGTTAGCGGGAGGGCCTACAATGAGCAGTTCTTC.

A remark on this clonotype: One end of the junction fails to match germline, which may point to a read error. The V call is TRBV28, the J call TRBJ2-5, with D perhaps TRBD1 (5 bases). Germline CDR1 is MDHEN and CDR2 is SYDVKM. There are 14 residues in the CDR3. The CDR3 loop is CASSLIQAPQTQSF. CDR3 sequence (DNA): TGTGCCAGCAGTTTGATACAGGCCCCCCAGACCCAGTCCTTC.

Of note for this clonotype: At one boundary the junction diverges from the germline segment, which might be a read error. The chain joins TRBV12-3 or TRBV12-4 to TRBJ2-3; D is uncertain. The CDR3 covers 11 residues. In nucleotides, the CDR3 is TGTGCCAGCACCGCTACAGATGCGCAGTATTTT. This translates into CASTATDAQYF.

In this sample, this clonotype turned up a few times. The V call is TRBV12-3 or TRBV12-4, the J call TRBJ1-2, with D perhaps TRBD1 (6 bases). This CDR3 region has 14 residues. V lost 4 bases to trimming and J lost 2 bases, with 11 bases between them. CDR3: CASSYRVKNYGYTF. The DNA of the CDR3 is TGTGCCAGCAGTTACAGGGTAAAGAACTATGGCTACACCTTC.

This clonotype was seen more than once but under ten times. The CDR3 DNA is TGTGCCAGCGATAGCGGAGGCACAGATACGCAGTATTTT. Translating gives CASDSGGTDTQYF. This chain uses TRBV11-2 with TRBJ2-3; maybe TRBD2 (6 bases). The CDR3 is made up of 13 amino acids. Trimming took 8 bases from V and 1 from J, leaving 10 bases between them. CDR1 and CDR2 from the germline V gene are SGHAT and FQNNGV.

This clonotype was detected once. This chain uses TRBV2 with TRBJ2-3; D not resolved. V lost 7 bases and J 6 bases, leaving 8 bases between the germline ends. The germline V gene encodes CDR1 SNHLY and CDR2 FYNNEI. This CDR3 contains 11 residues. In nucleotides, the CDR3 is TGTGCCAGCATTATTAGGGATACGCAGTATTTT. Its protein product is CASIIRDTQYF.

The V and J genes are TRBV7-2 and TRBJ1-1; tentatively, D is TRBD1 (5 bases). Germline CDR1 reads SGHTA; CDR2 reads FQGNSA. This CDR3 spans 15 amino acids. V shed 5 bases and J shed 1 base, with 14 bases lying between them. CDR3 sequence reads: CASSPGGGSNTEAFF. The CDR3 region has the DNA TGTGCCAGCAGCCCGGGGGGGGGGTCGAACACTGAAGCTTTCTTT. The variable domain in full, completed from reference TRBV7-2 and TRBJ1-1, reads GAGVSQSPSNKVTEKGKDVELRCDPISGHTALYWYRQSLGQGLEFLIYFQGNSAPDKSGLPSDRFSAERTGGSVSTLTIQRTQQEDSAVYLCASSPGGGSNTEAFFGQGTRLTVV.

The V call is TRBV20-1, the J call TRBJ2-1, with 8 positions matching TRBD2. This CDR3 contains 17 residues. Trimming cost V 3 bases and J 3 bases; bases outside gene matches: 13. CDR1 and CDR2 (germline): DFQATT, SNEGSKA (reference sequence). Here the CDR3 reads CSARPPNQRGYYNEQFF. DNA for the CDR3: TGCAGTGCTAGGCCTCCGAACCAGCGGGGGTACTACAATGAGCAGTTCTTC.

This clonotype turned up a few times. This chain connects TRBV6-1 to TRBJ1-1; D remains ambiguous. The germline gives CDR1 MNHNS, CDR2 SASEGT. V shed 8 bases and J shed 2 bases, with 12 bases lying between them. The CDR3 is 13 amino acids. The CDR3 bases are TGTGCCAGCTCACAGACGATCAACACTGAAGCTTTCTTT. It specifies CASSQTINTEAFF.

This rearrangement joins TRBV9 to TRBJ2-5; D gene ambiguous. The germline V gene has CDR1 SGDLS and CDR2 YYNGEE. V was shortened by 1 base and J by 5 bases, with 15 bases between the two germline ends. The CDR3 loop spans 15 amino acids. The CDR3, as DNA: TGTGCCAGCAGCGTATTTGGCGGTCCGGGTGAGACCCAGTACTTC. As protein: CASSVFGGPGETQYF.

In this sample, this clonotype turned up a few times. V and J are TRBV5-6 and TRBJ1-5, with a weak D call TRBD1 (5 bases). Germline CDR1 SGHDT, CDR2 YYEEEE. The CDR3 loop spans 16 amino acids. The V end lost 2 bases, the J end lost 0 bases, and 12 bases lay between the germline ends. DNA for the CDR3: TGTGCCAGCAGCTTCAACCGGGACCCTAGCAATCAGCCCCAGCATTTT. The encoded protein is CASSFNRDPSNQPQHF.

The rearrangement joins TRBV19 to TRBJ1-5; D is ambiguous. Looked up from germline, CDR1 is LNHDA and CDR2 is SQIVND (reference sequence). The CDR3 sequence is 17 residues long. V was clipped by 6 bases and J by 0 bases, with 18 bases between them. The CDR3: CASRLSSRTSSNQPQHF. The DNA for the CDR3 is TGTGCCAGTAGACTTTCCTCTCGGACTTCTAGCAATCAGCCCCAGCATTTT.

There are many counts of this clonotype. This rearrangement joins TRBV20-1 to TRBJ1-2, with unresolved D. The ends were cut back, 2 bases at V and 6 bases at J, with 1 base in the middle. This CDR3 has 9 amino acids. Germline values: CDR1 DFQATT, CDR2 SNEGSKA (reference sequence). The CDR3 DNA reads TGCAGTGCTAGACATGGCTACACCTTC. It encodes CSARHGYTF.

This clonotype was observed a handful of times. V and J are TRBV7-2 and TRBJ2-2; TRBD2 might be the D (5 bases). This CDR3 is built from 17 residues. V was shortened by 3 bases and J by 0 bases, with 14 bases between the two germline ends. Germline V gene lookup returns CDR1 SGHTA and CDR2 FQGNSA. The CDR3 loop reads CASSFPSRASNTGELFF. As DNA, the CDR3 is TGTGCCAGCAGCTTCCCTAGCCGTGCCTCGAACACCGGGGAGCTGTTTTTT.

The rearrangement joins TRBV2 to TRBJ1-5; D gene uncertain. V was pared by 7 bases and J by 4 bases, with 11 bases between. This CDR3 is 13 amino acids long. Germline V gene data show CDR1 as SNHLY and CDR2 as FYNNEI. The DNA for the CDR3 is TGTGCCAGCAAAATGGTGGGGAATCAGCCCCAGCATTTT. Amino acid sequence: CASKMVGNQPQHF.

The CDR3 region has the DNA TGCAGTGCTCCTAGGCAGGGACAGGGAATGCAGGAGCAGTTCTTC. Translated, it gives CSAPRQGQGMQEQFF. The chain employs TRBV20-1 and TRBJ2-1; 9 positions match TRBD1. CDR1 and CDR2 from the germline V gene are DFQATT and SNEGSKA (reference sequence). The CDR3 totals 15 residues. J gave up 10 bases and V 5 bases, and 15 bases lay outside the gene matches.

This chain joins TRBV10-3 and TRBJ2-1; 8 bases agree with TRBD2. The CDR3 runs 22 residues. Germline trimming cut 8 bases from V and 0 bases from J; bases unmatched to any gene: 27. Per the germline V gene, CDR1 is ENHRY and CDR2 is SYGVKD. For the CDR3, the DNA is TGTGCCATCGAACTAGGTCGGGCTCTTGGGAGTAGCGGGACTAGCTCCTACAATGAGCAGTTCTTC. This gives the protein CAIELGRALGSSGTSSYNEQFF.

The chain employs TRBV14 and TRBJ2-7; D call uncertain. The CDR3 contains 13 residues. V lost 1 base, J lost 2 bases, and 6 bases lay in between. Looked up from germline, CDR1 is SGHDN and CDR2 is FVKESK. CDR3 sequence (DNA): TGTGCCAGCAGCCAAGGCAGCCCCTACGAGCAGTACTTC. Translated: CASSQGSPYEQYF.

This clonotype was seen more than once but under ten times. The rearrangement joins TRBV5-1 to TRBJ2-1; D gene uncertain. V dropped 2 bases and J dropped 6 bases, with 15 bases sitting between them. Germline CDR1 is SGHRS and CDR2 is YFSETQ. The length of the CDR3 is 15 residues. The DNA for the CDR3 is TGCGCCAGCAGCTTCGACATGTCTTCGGTCAATGAGCAGTTCTTC. It specifies CASSFDMSSVNEQFF.

V is TRBV9 and J is TRBJ2-3, with D maybe TRBD2 (7 bases). Germline CDR1 and CDR2: SGDLS and YYNGEE. The CDR3 has 14 amino acids. V was pared by 3 bases and J by 4 bases, with 12 bases between. The CDR3 nucleotides are TGTGCCAGCAGCGGGGGGGGCCGCTCAGATACGCAGTATTTT. Its translation is CASSGGGRSDTQYF.

A few counts support this clonotype. The gene calls are TRBV3-1 and TRBJ2-1; no definite D call. CDR3 size: 14 residues. The V end lost 4 bases, the J end lost 5 bases, and 12 bases lay between the germline ends. Looked up from germline, CDR1 is LGHDT and CDR2 is YNNKEL (reference sequence). The chain's CDR3 is CASSLDWTDNEQFF. CDR3 in DNA: TGTGCCAGCAGCCTAGACTGGACCGACAATGAGCAGTTCTTC.

This clonotype was seen a handful of times. The chain recombines TRBV10-3 with TRBJ2-3; 8 nucleotides agree with TRBD2. The CDR3 spans 17 residues. CDR1 and CDR2 from the germline V gene are ENHRY and SYGVKD. V lost 6 bases and J lost 1; bases outside the gene matches: 12. In DNA, the CDR3 is TGTGCCATCAGAGGGCCCCTCGGGACTAGGGGCACAGATACGCAGTATTTT. Encoded protein: CAIRGPLGTRGTDTQYF.

Comments on this clonotype: Since a much larger clone is just one base distant, this may be a read error. J is TRBJ2-1 and V is TRBV28; the D gene is possibly TRBD1 (6 bases). This CDR3 region has 14 residues. Trimming removed 7 bases at V and 10 bases at J, with 20 bases between. Germline assignment: CDR1 MDHEN and CDR2 SYDVKM. CDR3 nucleotides: TGTGCCAGCAAACGTCAGGGGTTTTCCTACGAGCAGTTCTTC. This gives the protein CASKRQGFSYEQFF.

This clonotype was counted at least ten times. The V gene is TRBV12-3 or TRBV12-4, the J gene TRBJ1-2; perhaps TRBD1 as D (6 bases). V was clipped by 5 bases and J by 4 bases, with 11 bases between them. This CDR3 has 13 amino acids. The CDR3 nucleotides read TGTGCCAGCAGTCGACAGGCGACCTATGGCTACACCTTC. This encodes CASSRQATYGYTF.

In its sample, this clonotype was seen once. J is TRBJ2-2 and V is TRBV20-1; 9 nucleotides line up with TRBD1. The germline V gene encodes CDR1 DFQATT and CDR2 SNEGSKA (reference sequence). V was clipped by 5 bases and J by 4 bases; unmatched bases: 5. This CDR3 has 14 residues. The CDR3 DNA sequence: TGCAGTGCTCCAACAGGGGGCGGCACCGGGGAGCTGTTTTTT. It codes for CSAPTGGGTGELFF.

The gene calls are TRBV20-1 and TRBJ1-5; 9 bases align to TRBD1. With 3 bases clipped from V and 3 bases from J, the junction kept 9 bases outside the gene matches. CDR3 size: 16 residues. Germline V CDR1 and CDR2: DFQATT, SNEGSKA (reference sequence). The CDR3 loop reads CSARGTGQWLNQPQHF. CDR3 in DNA: TGCAGTGCTAGGGGGACAGGGCAATGGCTCAATCAGCCCCAGCATTTT.

Worth noting for this clonotype: It may be a read error: a sequence one base away is much more abundant. The chain combines TRBV11-1 with TRBJ2-7, with no clear D. Germline loops: CDR1 SGHAT, CDR2 FQDESV (reference sequence). CDR3 size: 14 residues. The V gene lost 4 bases and the J gene lost 7 bases, with 17 bases spanning the gap. The CDR3 nucleotides are TGTGCCAGCAGCTCCAAGATCCAGTACAATGAGCAGTACTTC. Protein: CASSSKIQYNEQYF.

The V call is TRBV6-5, the J call TRBJ1-1; tentative D call: TRBD1 (6 bases). Trimming removed 8 bases at V and 1 base at J, with 14 bases between. This CDR3 is built from 14 residues. Germline lookup yields CDR1 MNHEY and CDR2 SVGAGI. This CDR3 reads CASSPIQGNTEAFF. The DNA of the CDR3 is TGTGCCAGCTCTCCGATACAGGGGAACACTGAAGCTTTCTTT.

This clonotype was seen just once. V is TRBV3-1 and J is TRBJ1-5; no clear D gene. Per germline, CDR1 LGHDT and CDR2 YNNKEL (reference sequence). V lost 0 bases to trimming and J lost 0 bases, with 9 bases between them. This CDR3 contains 16 residues. CDR3 DNA: TGTGCCAGCAGCCAAGATAATCCCAATAGCAATCAGCCCCAGCATTTT. Protein product: CASSQDNPNSNQPQHF.

This clonotype showed up many times. The V and J genes are TRBV29-1 and TRBJ2-1; D is possibly TRBD2 (6 bases). Germline CDR1 reads SQVTM; CDR2 reads ANQGSEA. This CDR3 comprises 16 residues. V was trimmed by 7 bases and J by 0 bases, leaving 19 bases between them. CDR3 sequence (DNA): TGCAGCGGACGACCTTTAGCGGATAACTCCTACAATGAGCAGTTCTTC. This translates into CSGRPLADNSYNEQFF.

There are a few counts of this clonotype. This chain joins TRBV20-1 and TRBJ2-7; tentatively, D is TRBD2 (5 bases). This CDR3 contains 12 residues. With 6 bases removed from V and 2 bases from J, the gap between germline ends came to 11 bases. Germline-derived CDR1 and CDR2 are DFQATT and SNEGSKA (reference sequence). CDR3 residues: CSALTGAYEQYF. As DNA, the CDR3 is TGCAGTGCGTTGACCGGGGCCTACGAGCAGTACTTC.

This clonotype has just a few counts. CDR3 DNA: TGTGCCACCGCTGGGAGGTCAAGCTCCTACGAGCAGTACTTC. Its translation is CATAGRSSSYEQYF. The rearrangement joins TRBV27 to TRBJ2-7; D is possibly TRBD2 (6 bases). V gave up 10 bases and J gave up 0 bases, with 16 bases separating them. This CDR3 is built from 14 residues. Germline values: CDR1 MNHEY, CDR2 SMNVEV (reference sequence).